The source of this T cell receptor beta chain is a study of persistence of HIV-infected CD4 T cells. Overall study findings and caveats: The rare CMV-responding cells with HIV-1 proviruses were not separately TCR-sequenced. CMV- and Gag-responding cells had lower TCRbeta richness than CD3/CD28-responding cells.

This was the immunoSEQ version 4 assay in survey mode. Generated by immunoSEQ multiplex PCR, the TCRdb table keeps only in-frame clones and is missing some. The sample shows around 39,000 clones, 89% of them seen only once. Cells were stimulated nonspecifically with anti-CD3/anti-CD28 magnetic beads. Responding CD4+ T cells were sorted by upregulation of both CD40 ligand and CD69. Concerning this clone: Its antigen is still unknown.

This TCR was recovered from an adult man with HIV who was CMV-seropositive. Material: CD4+ T cells sorted from PBMCs after 18-hour stimulation, obtained from a patient who received antiretroviral therapy.

The CDR3, as DNA: TGTGCCACCAGTGATTCTAATGCGGTTCAGCCCCAGCATTTT. It translates to CATSDSNAVQPQHF. The genes are TRBV24-1 and TRBJ1-5, with D unclear. The CDR3 contains 14 residues. With 2 bases removed from V and 6 bases from J, the gap between germline ends came to 10 bases. CDR1 is KGHDR, CDR2 SFDVKD, per germline.